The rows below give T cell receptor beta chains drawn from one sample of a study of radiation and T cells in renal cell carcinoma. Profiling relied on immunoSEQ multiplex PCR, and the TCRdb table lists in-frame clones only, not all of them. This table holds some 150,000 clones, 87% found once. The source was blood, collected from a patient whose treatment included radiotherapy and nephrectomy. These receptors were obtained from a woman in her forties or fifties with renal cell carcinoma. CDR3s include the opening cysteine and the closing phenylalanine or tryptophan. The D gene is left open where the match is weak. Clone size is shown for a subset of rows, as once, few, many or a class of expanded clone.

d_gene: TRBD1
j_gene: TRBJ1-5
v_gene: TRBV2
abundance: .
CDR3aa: CASSGPRGPSNQPQHF
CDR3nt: TGTGCCAGCAGTGGCCCCAGGGGGCCTAGCAATCAGCCCCAGCATTTT

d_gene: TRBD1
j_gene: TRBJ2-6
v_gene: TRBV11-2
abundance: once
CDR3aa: CASSPRGQGPPGANVLTF
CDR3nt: TGTGCCAGCAGCCCGCGGGGACAGGGACCTCCTGGGGCCAACGTCCTGACTTTC

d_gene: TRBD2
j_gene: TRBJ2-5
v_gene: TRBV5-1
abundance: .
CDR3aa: CASRDLAGGQETQYF
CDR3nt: TGCGCCAGCAGGGACTTAGCGGGGGGGCAGGAGACCCAGTACTTC

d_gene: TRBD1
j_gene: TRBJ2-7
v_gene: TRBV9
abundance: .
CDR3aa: CASSPRTGDYEQYF
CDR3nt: TGTGCCAGCAGCCCCCGGACAGGGGACTACGAGCAGTACTTC

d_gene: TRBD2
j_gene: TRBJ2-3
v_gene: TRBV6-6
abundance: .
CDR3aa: CASIGGGRLPYF
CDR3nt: TGTGCCAGCATCGGGGGGGGCCGACTCCCGTATTTT

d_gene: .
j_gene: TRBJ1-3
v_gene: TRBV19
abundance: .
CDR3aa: CASSSNGESGNTIYF
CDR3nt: TGTGCCAGTAGTAGTAACGGAGAATCTGGAAACACCATATATTTT

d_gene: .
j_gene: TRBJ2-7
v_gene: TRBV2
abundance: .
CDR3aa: CASRGSHYEQYF
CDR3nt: TGTGCCAGCAGAGGCTCCCACTACGAGCAGTACTTC

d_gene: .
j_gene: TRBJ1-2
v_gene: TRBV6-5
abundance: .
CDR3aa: CASSYSGQDGYTF
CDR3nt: TGTGCCAGCAGTTACTCGGGTCAGGATGGCTACACCTTC

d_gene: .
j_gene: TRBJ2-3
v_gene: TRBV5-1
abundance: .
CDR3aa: CASSHGEADTQYF
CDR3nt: TGCGCCAGCAGCCATGGAGAGGCAGATACGCAGTATTTT

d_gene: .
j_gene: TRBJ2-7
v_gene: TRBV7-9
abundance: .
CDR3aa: CASSLGERAGEQYF
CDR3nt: TGTGCCAGCAGCTTAGGTGAGAGGGCGGGCGAGCAGTACTTC

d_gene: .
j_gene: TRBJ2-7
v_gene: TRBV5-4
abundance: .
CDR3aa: CASSLGNQGEQYF
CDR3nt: TGTGCCAGCAGCTTGGGGAATCAGGGCGAGCAGTACTTC

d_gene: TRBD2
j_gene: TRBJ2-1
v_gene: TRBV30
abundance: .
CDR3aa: CAWASGGADEQFF
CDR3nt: TGTGCCTGGGCTAGCGGGGGGGCGGATGAGCAGTTCTTC

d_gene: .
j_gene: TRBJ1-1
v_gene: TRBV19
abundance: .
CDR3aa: CASGQRTANTEAFF
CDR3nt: TGTGCCAGTGGGCAGCGGACAGCGAACACTGAAGCTTTCTTT

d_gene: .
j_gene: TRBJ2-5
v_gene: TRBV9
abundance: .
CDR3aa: CASSVGTAGETQYF
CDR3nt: TGTGCCAGCAGCGTAGGGACCGCGGGAGAGACCCAGTACTTC

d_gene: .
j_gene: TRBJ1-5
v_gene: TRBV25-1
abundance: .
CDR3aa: CARRRTASNQPQHF
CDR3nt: TGTGCCAGACGACGGACGGCTAGCAATCAGCCCCAGCATTTT

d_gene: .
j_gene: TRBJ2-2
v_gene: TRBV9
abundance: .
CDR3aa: CASRPTRNTGELFF
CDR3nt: TGTGCCAGCAGACCAACCCGCAACACCGGGGAGCTGTTTTTT

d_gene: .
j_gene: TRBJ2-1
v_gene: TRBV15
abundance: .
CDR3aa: CATSRDLSGGLGEQFF
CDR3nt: TGTGCCACCAGCAGAGATTTGTCGGGGGGCCTCGGGGAGCAGTTCTTC

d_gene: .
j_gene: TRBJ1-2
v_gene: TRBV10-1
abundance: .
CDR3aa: CASSEALQDRYGYTF
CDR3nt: TGCGCCAGCAGTGAGGCCCTACAGGACCGCTATGGCTACACCTTC

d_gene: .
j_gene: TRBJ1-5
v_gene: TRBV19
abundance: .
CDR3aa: CASRSKGDQPQHF
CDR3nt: TGTGCCAGTAGATCCAAGGGGGATCAGCCCCAGCATTTT

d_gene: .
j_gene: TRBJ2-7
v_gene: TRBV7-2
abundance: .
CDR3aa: CASSLGTLRNYEQYF
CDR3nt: TGTGCCAGCAGCTTAGGGACTTTAAGGAACTACGAGCAGTACTTC

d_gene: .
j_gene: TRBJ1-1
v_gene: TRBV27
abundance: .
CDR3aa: CASSFRIDGEAFF
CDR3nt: TGTGCCAGCAGTTTTCGTATTGACGGTGAAGCTTTCTTT

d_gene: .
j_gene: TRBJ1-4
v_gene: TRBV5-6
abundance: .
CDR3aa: CASSFSGELEKLFF
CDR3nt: TGTGCCAGCAGCTTTTCCGGGGAACTTGAAAAACTGTTTTTT

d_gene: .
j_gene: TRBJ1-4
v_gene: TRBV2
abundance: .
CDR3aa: CASSEGGRGLEKLFF
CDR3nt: TGTGCCAGCAGTGAGGGAGGCAGGGGTTTAGAAAAACTGTTTTTT

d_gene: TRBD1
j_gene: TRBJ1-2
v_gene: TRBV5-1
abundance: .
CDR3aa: CASSSRGTNYGYTF
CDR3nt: TGCGCCAGCAGTTCCAGGGGGACTAACTATGGCTACACCTTC

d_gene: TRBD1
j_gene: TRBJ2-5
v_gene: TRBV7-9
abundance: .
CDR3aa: CASSLQDRGEYF
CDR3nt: TGTGCCAGCAGCTTACAGGACAGGGGGGAGTACTTC

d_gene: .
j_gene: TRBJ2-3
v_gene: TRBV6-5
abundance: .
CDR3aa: CASKRTAITDTQYF
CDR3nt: TGTGCCAGCAAGCGGACAGCTATCACAGATACGCAGTATTTT

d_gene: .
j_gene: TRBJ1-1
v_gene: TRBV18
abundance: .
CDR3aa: CASSRGYANTEAFF
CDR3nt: TGTGCCAGCTCTCGAGGATATGCGAACACTGAAGCTTTCTTT

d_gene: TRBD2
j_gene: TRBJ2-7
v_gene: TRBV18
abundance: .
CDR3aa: CASSPGGVYEQYF
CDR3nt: TGTGCCAGCTCACCGGGGGGGGTCTACGAGCAGTACTTC

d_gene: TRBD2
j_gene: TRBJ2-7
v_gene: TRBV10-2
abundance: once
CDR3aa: CASRDTIAGVVRSEQYF
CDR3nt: TGCGCCAGCAGGGATACCATAGCGGGAGTGGTACGAAGCGAGCAGTACTTC

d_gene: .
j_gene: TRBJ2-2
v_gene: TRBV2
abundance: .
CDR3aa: CASTDRGPGELFF
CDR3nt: TGTGCCAGCACCGACCGGGGGCCCGGGGAGCTGTTTTTT

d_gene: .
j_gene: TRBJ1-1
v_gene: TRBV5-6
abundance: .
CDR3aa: CASSTGTLGPEAFF
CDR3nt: TGTGCCAGCAGCACCGGGACATTGGGTCCTGAAGCTTTCTTT

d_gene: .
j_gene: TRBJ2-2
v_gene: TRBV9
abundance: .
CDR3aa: CASSVGLFGTGELFF
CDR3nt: TGTGCCAGCAGCGTGGGGTTGTTCGGCACCGGGGAGCTGTTTTTT

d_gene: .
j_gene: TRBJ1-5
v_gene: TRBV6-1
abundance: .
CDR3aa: CASRVGVSNQPQHF
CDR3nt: TGTGCCAGCAGGGTTGGGGTCAGCAATCAGCCCCAGCATTTT

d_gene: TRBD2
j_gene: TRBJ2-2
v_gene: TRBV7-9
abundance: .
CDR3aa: CASSSPGLANTGELFF
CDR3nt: TGTGCCAGCAGCTCACCGGGACTAGCGAACACCGGGGAGCTGTTTTTT

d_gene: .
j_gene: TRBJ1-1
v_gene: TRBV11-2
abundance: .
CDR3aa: CASSFGGGVRTEAFF
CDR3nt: TGTGCCAGCAGCTTCGGAGGGGGAGTACGAACTGAAGCTTTCTTT

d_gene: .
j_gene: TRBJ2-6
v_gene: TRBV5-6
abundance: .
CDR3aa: CASSRGWAGANVLTF
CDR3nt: TGTGCCAGCAGCCGAGGCTGGGCTGGGGCCAACGTCCTGACTTTC

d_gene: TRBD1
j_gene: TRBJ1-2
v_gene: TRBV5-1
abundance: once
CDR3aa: CASSLGVQGAVYTF
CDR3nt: TGCGCCAGCAGCTTGGGTGTGCAGGGGGCTGTCTACACCTTC

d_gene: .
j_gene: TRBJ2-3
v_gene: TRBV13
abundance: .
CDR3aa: CASSLEGGAGKSTDTQYF
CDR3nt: TGTGCCAGCAGCTTAGAGGGTGGTGCGGGGAAAAGCACAGATACGCAGTATTTT

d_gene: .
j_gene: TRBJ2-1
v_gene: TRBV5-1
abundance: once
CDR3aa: CASSLGSGWDNEQFF
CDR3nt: TGCGCCAGCAGCTTGGGGTCGGGATGGGACAATGAGCAGTTCTTC

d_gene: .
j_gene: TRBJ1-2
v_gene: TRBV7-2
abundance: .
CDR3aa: CASSPSRGEYGYTF
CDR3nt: TGTGCCAGCAGCCCGTCGAGGGGAGAATATGGCTACACCTTC

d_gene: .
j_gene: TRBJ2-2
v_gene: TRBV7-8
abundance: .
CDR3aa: CASSLAAIGGTGELFF
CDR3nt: TGTGCCAGCAGCTTAGCGGCGATAGGGGGCACCGGGGAGCTGTTTTTT

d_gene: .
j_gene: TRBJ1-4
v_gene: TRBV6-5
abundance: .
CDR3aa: CASSYTPSGEKLFF
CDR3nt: TGTGCCAGCAGTTACACGCCCTCGGGTGAAAAACTGTTTTTT

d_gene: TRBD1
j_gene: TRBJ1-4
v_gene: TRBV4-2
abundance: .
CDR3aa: CASSLAQGATNEKLFF
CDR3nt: TGTGCCAGCAGTCTCGCCCAGGGGGCAACTAATGAAAAACTGTTTTTT

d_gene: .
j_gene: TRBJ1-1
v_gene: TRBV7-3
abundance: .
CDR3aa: CASSRTANTEAFF
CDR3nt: TGTGCCAGCAGCCGGACAGCAAACACTGAAGCTTTCTTT

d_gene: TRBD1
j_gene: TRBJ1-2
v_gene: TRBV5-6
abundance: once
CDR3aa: CASSKGVGDSHYGYTF
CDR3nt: TGTGCCAGCAGCAAGGGCGTTGGGGACAGCCACTATGGCTACACCTTC

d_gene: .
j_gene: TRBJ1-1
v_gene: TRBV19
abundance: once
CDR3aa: CASSQKRRAVNTEAFF
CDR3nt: TGTGCCAGTAGCCAGAAACGGCGGGCAGTGAACACTGAAGCTTTCTTT

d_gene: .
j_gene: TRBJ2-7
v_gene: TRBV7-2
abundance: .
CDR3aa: CASRSDRSQGEQYF
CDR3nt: TGTGCCAGCAGATCGGACCGTTCTCAAGGGGAGCAGTACTTC

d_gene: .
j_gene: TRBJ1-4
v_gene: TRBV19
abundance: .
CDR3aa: CASSIRRQSNEKLFF
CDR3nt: TGTGCCAGTAGTATCCGACGGCAGTCTAATGAAAAACTGTTTTTT

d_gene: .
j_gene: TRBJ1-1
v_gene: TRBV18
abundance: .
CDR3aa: CASSPPWGADTEAFF
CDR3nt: TGTGCCAGCTCACCACCTTGGGGGGCAGATACTGAAGCTTTCTTT

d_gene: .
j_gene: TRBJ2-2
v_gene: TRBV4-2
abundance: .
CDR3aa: CASSVDLGDTGELFF
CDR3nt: TGTGCCAGCAGTGTGGACCTGGGGGACACCGGGGAGCTGTTTTTT